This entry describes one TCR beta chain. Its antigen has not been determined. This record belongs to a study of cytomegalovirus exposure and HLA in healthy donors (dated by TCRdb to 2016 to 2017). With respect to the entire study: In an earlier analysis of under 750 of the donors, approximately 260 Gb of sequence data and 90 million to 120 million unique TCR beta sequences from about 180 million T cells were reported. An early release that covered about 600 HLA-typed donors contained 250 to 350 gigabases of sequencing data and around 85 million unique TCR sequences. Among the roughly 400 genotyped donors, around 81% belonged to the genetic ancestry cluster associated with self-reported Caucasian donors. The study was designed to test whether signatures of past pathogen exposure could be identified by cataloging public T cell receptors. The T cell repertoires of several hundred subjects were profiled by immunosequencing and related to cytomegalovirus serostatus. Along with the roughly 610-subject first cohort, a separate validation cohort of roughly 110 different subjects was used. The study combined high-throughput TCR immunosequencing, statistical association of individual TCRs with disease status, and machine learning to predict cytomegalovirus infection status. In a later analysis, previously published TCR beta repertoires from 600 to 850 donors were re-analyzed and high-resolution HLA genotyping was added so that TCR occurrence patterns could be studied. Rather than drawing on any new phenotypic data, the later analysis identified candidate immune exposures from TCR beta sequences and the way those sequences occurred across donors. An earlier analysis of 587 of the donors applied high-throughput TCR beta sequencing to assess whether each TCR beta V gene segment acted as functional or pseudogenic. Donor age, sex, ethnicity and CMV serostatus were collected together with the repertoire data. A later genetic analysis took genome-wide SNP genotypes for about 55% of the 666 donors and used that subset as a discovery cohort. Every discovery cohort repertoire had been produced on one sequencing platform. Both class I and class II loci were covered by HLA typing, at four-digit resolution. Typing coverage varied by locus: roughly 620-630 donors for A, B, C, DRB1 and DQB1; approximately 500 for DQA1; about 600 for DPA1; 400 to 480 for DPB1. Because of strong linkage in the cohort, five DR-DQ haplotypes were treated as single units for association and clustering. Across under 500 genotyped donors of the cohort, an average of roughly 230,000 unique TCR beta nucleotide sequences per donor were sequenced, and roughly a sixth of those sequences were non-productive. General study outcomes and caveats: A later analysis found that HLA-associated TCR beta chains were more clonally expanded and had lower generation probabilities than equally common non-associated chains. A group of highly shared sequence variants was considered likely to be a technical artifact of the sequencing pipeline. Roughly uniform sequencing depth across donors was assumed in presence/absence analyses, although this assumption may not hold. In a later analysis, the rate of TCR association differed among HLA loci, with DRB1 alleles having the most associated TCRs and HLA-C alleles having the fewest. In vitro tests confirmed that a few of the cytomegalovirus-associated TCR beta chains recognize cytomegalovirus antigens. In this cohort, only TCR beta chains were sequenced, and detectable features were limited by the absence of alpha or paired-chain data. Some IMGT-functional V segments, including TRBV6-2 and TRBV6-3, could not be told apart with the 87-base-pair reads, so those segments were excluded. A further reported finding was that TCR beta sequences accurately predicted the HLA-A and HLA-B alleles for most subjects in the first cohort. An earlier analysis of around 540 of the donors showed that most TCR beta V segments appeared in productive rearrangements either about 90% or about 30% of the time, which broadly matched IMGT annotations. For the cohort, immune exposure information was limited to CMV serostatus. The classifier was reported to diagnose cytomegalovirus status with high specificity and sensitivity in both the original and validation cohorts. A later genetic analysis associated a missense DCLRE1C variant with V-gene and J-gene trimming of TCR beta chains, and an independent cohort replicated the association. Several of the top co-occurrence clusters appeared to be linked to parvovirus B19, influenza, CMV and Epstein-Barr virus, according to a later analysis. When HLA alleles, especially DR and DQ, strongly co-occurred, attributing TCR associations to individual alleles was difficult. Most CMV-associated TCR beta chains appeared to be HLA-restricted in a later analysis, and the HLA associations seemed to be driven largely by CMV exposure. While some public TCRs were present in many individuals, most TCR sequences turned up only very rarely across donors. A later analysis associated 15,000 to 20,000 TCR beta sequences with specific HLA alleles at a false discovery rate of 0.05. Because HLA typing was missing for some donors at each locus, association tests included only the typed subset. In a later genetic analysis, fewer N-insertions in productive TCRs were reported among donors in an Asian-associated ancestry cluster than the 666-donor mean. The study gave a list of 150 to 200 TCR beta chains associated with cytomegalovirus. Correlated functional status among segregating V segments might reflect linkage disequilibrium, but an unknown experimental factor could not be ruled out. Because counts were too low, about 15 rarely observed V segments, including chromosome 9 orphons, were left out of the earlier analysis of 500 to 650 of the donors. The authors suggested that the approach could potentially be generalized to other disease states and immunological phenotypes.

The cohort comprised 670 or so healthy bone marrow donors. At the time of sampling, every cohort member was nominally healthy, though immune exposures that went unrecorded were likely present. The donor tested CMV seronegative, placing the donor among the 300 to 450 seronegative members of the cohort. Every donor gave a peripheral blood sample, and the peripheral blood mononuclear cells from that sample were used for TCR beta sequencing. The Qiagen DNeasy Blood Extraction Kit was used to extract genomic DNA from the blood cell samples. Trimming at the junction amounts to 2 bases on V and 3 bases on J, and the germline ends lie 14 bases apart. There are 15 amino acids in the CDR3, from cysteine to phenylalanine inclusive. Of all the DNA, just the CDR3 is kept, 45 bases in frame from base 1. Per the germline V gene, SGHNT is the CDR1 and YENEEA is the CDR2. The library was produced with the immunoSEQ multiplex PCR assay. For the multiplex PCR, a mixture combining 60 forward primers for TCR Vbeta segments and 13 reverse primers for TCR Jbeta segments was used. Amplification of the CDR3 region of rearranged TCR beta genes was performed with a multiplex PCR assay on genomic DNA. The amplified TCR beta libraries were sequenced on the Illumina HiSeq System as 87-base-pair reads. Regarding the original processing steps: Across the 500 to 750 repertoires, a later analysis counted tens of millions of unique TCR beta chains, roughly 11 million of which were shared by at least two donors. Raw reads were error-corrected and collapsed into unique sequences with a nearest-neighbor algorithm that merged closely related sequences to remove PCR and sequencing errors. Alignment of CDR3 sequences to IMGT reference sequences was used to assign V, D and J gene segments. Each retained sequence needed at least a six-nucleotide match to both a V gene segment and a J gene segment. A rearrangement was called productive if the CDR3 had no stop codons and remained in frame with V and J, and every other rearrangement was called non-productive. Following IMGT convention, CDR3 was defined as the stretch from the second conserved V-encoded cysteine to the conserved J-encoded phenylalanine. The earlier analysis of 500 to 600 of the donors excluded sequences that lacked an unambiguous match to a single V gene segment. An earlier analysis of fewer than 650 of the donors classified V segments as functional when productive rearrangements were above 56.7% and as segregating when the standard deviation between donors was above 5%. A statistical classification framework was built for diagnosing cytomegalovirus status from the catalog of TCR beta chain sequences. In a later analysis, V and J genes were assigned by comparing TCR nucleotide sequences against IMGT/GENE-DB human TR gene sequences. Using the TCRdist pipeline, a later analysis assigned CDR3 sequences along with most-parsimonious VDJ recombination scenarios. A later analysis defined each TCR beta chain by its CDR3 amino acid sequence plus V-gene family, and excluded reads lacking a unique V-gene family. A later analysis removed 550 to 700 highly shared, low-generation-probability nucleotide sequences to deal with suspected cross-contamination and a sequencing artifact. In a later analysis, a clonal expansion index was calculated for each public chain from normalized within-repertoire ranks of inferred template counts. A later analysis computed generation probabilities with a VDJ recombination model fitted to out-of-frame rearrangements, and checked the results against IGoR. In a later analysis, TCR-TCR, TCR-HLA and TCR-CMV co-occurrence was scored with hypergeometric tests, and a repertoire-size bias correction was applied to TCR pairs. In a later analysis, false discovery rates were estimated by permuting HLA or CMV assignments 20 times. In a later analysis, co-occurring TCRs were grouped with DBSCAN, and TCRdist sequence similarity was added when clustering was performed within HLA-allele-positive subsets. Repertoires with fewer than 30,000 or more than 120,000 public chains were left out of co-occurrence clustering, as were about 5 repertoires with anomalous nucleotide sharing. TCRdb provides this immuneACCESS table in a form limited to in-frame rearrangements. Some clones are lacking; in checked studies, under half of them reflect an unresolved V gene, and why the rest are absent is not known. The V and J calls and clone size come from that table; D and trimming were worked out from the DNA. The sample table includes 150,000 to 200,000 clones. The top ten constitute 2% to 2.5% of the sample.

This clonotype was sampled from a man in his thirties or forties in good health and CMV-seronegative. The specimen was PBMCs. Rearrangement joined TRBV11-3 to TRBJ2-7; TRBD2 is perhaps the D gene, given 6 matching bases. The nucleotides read TGTGCCAGCAGCTTATCTCTGGGGGAGGTCTACGAGCAGTACTTC. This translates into CASSLSLGEVYEQYF.